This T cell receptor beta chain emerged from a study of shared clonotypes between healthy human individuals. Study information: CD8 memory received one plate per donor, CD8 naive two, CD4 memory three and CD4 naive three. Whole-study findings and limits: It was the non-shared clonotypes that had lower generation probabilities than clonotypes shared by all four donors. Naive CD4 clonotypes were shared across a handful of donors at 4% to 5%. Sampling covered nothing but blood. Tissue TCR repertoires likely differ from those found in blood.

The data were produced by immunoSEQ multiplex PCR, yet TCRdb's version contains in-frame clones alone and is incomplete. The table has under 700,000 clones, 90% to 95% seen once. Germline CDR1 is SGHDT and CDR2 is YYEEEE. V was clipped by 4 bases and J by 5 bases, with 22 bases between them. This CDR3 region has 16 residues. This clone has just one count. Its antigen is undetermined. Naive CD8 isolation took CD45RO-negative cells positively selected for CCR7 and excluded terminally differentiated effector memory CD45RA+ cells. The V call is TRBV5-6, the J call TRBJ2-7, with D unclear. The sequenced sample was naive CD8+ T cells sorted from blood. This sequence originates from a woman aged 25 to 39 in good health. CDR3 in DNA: TGTGCCAGCAGCCCCCATGAGTTTCGTGGGGTAAACGAGCAGTACTTC. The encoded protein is CASSPHEFRGVNEQYF.